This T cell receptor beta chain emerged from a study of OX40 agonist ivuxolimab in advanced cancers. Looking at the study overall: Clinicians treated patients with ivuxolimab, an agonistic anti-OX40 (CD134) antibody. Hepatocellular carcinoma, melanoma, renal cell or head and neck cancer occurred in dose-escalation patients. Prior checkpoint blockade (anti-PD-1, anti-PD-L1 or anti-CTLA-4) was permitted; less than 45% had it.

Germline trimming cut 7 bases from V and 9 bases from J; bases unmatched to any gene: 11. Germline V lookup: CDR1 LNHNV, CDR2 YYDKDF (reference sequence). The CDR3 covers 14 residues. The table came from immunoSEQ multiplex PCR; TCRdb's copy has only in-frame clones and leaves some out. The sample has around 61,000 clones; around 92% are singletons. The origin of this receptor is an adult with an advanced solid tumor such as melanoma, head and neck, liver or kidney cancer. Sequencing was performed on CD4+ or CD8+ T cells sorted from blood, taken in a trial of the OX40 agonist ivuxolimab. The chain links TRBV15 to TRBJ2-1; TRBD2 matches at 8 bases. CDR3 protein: CATTPGLVGGEQFF. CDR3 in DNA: TGTGCCACCACTCCGGGACTAGTGGGTGGTGAGCAGTTCTTC.